This is a list of T cell receptor beta chains from one sample in a study of cytomegalovirus exposure and HLA in healthy donors. Generated by immunoSEQ multiplex PCR, the TCRdb table keeps only in-frame clones and is missing some. The sample lists 60,000 to 75,000 clones, around 64% occurring once. Sequencing input: PBMCs. The receptors come from a woman between 45 and 60 years old in good health and CMV-seronegative. Each CDR3 is given with its conserved first and last residue. The D gene is left open where the match is weak. Clone size is shown for a subset of rows, as once, few, many or a class of expanded clone.

size: NA
D: NA
V: TRBV5-6
J: TRBJ2-1
CDR3: CASSLAGSSYNEQFF
DNA: TGTGCCAGCAGCTTGGCGGGTAGCTCCTACAATGAGCAGTTCTTC

size: NA
D: TRBD2
V: TRBV5-1
J: TRBJ2-7
CDR3: CASSLEAGGFYEQYF
DNA: TGCGCCAGCAGCTTGGAAGCGGGAGGTTTCTACGAGCAGTACTTC

size: once
D: TRBD2
V: TRBV10-3
J: TRBJ2-1
CDR3: CAIGLAGGNEQFF
DNA: TGTGCCATTGGACTAGCGGGAGGCAATGAGCAGTTCTTC

size: NA
D: NA
V: TRBV5-6
J: TRBJ1-2
CDR3: CASRIRRAGVDYGYTF
DNA: TGTGCCAGCAGGATCAGGCGGGCTGGGGTAGACTATGGCTACACCTTC

size: NA
D: TRBD2
V: TRBV4-3
J: TRBJ2-7
CDR3: CASSQAPWASGSGYEQYF
DNA: TGCGCCAGCAGCCAAGCTCCCTGGGCTAGCGGGAGTGGCTACGAGCAGTACTTC

size: NA
D: NA
V: TRBV19
J: TRBJ1-5
CDR3: CASSRQVNQPQHF
DNA: TGTGCCAGTAGCAGACAGGTAAATCAGCCCCAGCATTTT

size: NA
D: TRBD2
V: TRBV5-1
J: TRBJ2-5
CDR3: CASSLDLAGGETQYF
DNA: TGCGCCAGCAGCTTGGATCTAGCGGGAGGAGAGACCCAGTACTTC

size: NA
D: TRBD1
V: TRBV5-1
J: TRBJ1-2
CDR3: CASTGTGYYGYTF
DNA: TGCGCCAGCACCGGGACAGGTTACTATGGCTACACCTTC

size: NA
D: NA
V: TRBV7-6
J: TRBJ1-1
CDR3: CASSLQGGNTEAFF
DNA: TGTGCCAGCAGCTTACAGGGAGGAAACACTGAAGCTTTCTTT

size: NA
D: TRBD2
V: TRBV7-2
J: TRBJ2-2
CDR3: CASSLTSLAAGELFF
DNA: TGTGCCAGCAGCTTAACATCGCTAGCGGCCGGGGAGCTGTTTTTT

size: NA
D: NA
V: TRBV5-1
J: TRBJ1-2
CDR3: CASSADLGVYGYTF
DNA: TGCGCCAGCAGCGCTGATTTAGGGGTATACGGCTACACCTTC

size: NA
D: NA
V: TRBV7-3
J: TRBJ2-1
CDR3: CASSLNPYSEQFF
DNA: TGTGCCAGCAGCTTAAATCCTTACAGTGAGCAGTTCTTC

size: NA
D: TRBD1
V: TRBV4-3
J: TRBJ2-7
CDR3: CASSLLTGGSEQYF
DNA: TGCGCCAGCAGCCTGCTGACAGGGGGCAGCGAGCAGTACTTC

size: NA
D: TRBD1
V: TRBV2
J: TRBJ1-5
CDR3: CASSELGQGYQPQHF
DNA: TGTGCCAGCAGTGAGTTGGGACAGGGATATCAGCCCCAGCATTTT

size: NA
D: NA
V: TRBV2
J: TRBJ1-3
CDR3: CASLTGPSGNTIYF
DNA: TGTGCCAGCTTGACAGGTCCCTCTGGAAACACCATATATTTT

size: NA
D: TRBD2
V: TRBV7-3
J: TRBJ2-1
CDR3: CASSAIAGGPVNEQFF
DNA: TGTGCCAGCAGCGCCATAGCGGGAGGGCCGGTCAATGAGCAGTTCTTC

size: NA
D: NA
V: TRBV10-1
J: TRBJ1-2
CDR3: CASSESSGVGYTF
DNA: TGCGCCAGCAGTGAGTCGAGCGGGGTTGGCTACACCTTC

size: NA
D: TRBD1
V: TRBV27
J: TRBJ2-1
CDR3: CASSLEGQGNNEQFF
DNA: TGTGCCAGCAGTTTAGAGGGACAGGGGAACAATGAGCAGTTCTTC